The subject of this entry is one TCR beta chain. V was pared by 4 bases and J by 4 bases, with 6 bases between. The CDR3 has 12 residues. CDR1 is SGHRS and CDR2 is YFSETQ in the germline V gene. This sample stems from a study of patients and donors after allogeneic stem cell transplantation. TCRdb re-called the RT-PCR reads with MiXCR, one entry per CDR3 protein. The sample carries roughly 200,000 distinct CDR3 sequences, 38% recorded once. Sequencing was done on a sample of blood, either unsorted or a sorted T cell fraction (not recorded which). The clonotype originates from a human donor who was either an allogeneic HSCT recipient or a stem cell or donor lymphocyte infusion donor (not recorded which). It is not recorded whose cells these are; they may come from a transplant donor. The chain links TRBV5-1 to TRBJ1-3; no clear D gene. The CDR3 reads CASSATGNTIYF. CDR3 in DNA: TGCGCCAGCAGCGCGACAGGAAACACCATATATTTT.